This record concerns one T cell receptor beta chain sequence. Its antigen is still unknown. The sample holds no much larger clone one base away, and base qualities are not on file. For sequencing, an Illumina NovaSeq 6000 was employed. TCRalpha and TCRbeta cDNA libraries were constructed by 5'RACE with constant-segment primers, with sample barcodes and unique molecular identifiers being introduced. Trizol reagent was used to extract RNA from every sample. Libraries were amplified in two PCR steps, with a second sample barcode and Illumina TruSeq adapters added in the second step. Libraries were sequenced on an Illumina NovaSeq with 2 x 150 bp paired-end reads. The study's own analysis went as follows. Reads were demultiplexed and collapsed into UMI-guided consensus sequences with migec v1.2.7. With mixcr v2.1.11, UMI consensuses were aligned to TRA and TRB V and J templates and assembled into clonotypes. A clonotype was counted as expanded or contracted only when both edgeR and NoisET called the clonotype significant, with the noise models trained on biological replicates. For edgeR calls, a false discovery rate-adjusted p below 0.01 and a log2 fold-change threshold of 1 were applied. As an exploratory analysis of dynamics, PCA with hierarchical clustering was applied to max-normalized trajectories of the 1000 most abundant clonotypes. Separately sequenced CD4+ and CD8+ repertoires were used to assign the CD4 or CD8 phenotype of responding clones. TCRdb applied fastp at Q25 and MiXCR to the public reads, then kept only in-frame beta chains. When rows share a CDR3 protein, they turn into one entry using the most common DNA and genes. TCRdb, not the authors, supplied the V and J calls. The sample profile shows approximately 500,000 distinct CDR3 sequences; around a quarter of them were found once. The ten largest make up around 13% of the sample.

These data belong to a study of T-cell memory formation after mild COVID-19 (dated by TCRdb to the early 2020s). Background for the entire study: Most TCR sequence clusters were specific to one of the two donors. Two young, previously healthy adult volunteers, one female and one male, were included in the cohort. In a couple of donors, T-cell clones that expanded and contracted after mild COVID-19 were tracked by sequencing TCRalpha and TCRbeta repertoires over time.

V ends up 4 bases short and J 2 bases short, with an unmatched junction base count of 8. Taken from cysteine to phenylalanine, the CDR3 has 15 residues. Only CDR3 DNA is held: 45 bases, read in frame from base 1. The germline V gene (reference sequence) provides CDR1 LNHDA and CDR2 SQIVND. The full study reports these points: Clones contracting from day 15 to 85 had balanced CD4/CD8 phenotypes, while a second wave expanding from day 15 to 37 was biased towards CD4+. Whether the second-wave clones peaking on day 37 were SARS-CoV-2 specific was not confirmed. Contracting CD4+ clones were located mainly in the CM and EM memory subsets, whereas CD8+ clones were found to be enriched in EMRA. Some responding clones were detected in pre-infection memory, which suggested that pre-existing cross-reactive memory T cells had joined the SARS-CoV-2 response. The study included only a couple of mild cases, and larger cohorts that include severe cases with pre-infection samples were judged to be necessary.

PBMCs were isolated by Ficoll-Paque density gradient centrifugation. This TCR was sampled from an adult woman who had mild COVID-19 (a few samples of this study predate the infection). The sample titles of this study are shuffled in the database, so cell type and time point are left out; the donor was told from shared clones. Sequenced sample: PBMCs or a T cell subset sorted from them (not recorded which). The rearrangement joined TRBV19 to TRBJ2-7; TRBD1 agrees with 7 junctional bases. The CDR3 region has the sequence CASSRVRQGTYEQYF. In nucleotides, the sequence is TGTGCCAGTAGTAGAGTCAGACAGGGAACCTACGAGCAGTACTTC.